This record looks at one T cell receptor beta chain sequence and its context. Its target is unknown. These data belong to a study of cytomegalovirus exposure and HLA in healthy donors. The CDR3 covers 17 residues. Germline CDR1 and CDR2: GTSNPN and SVGIG (reference sequence). The J segment lost 8 bases and the V segment lost 1 base, leaving 14 bases of the junction unmatched. Study outcomes and limitations: The authors reported that TCR beta sequences could predict HLA-A and HLA-B alleles. These predictions were accurate for most subjects in the first cohort.

A multiplex PCR was run with 60 Vbeta primers and 13 Jbeta primers. The repertoire was sequenced with immunoSEQ multiplex PCR; TCRdb's copy has only in-frame clones and lacks some. Among about 160,000 clones, about three quarters were seen once, and the ten largest hold more than 2.5%. The sequence was obtained from a woman aged 25 to 39 in good health and CMV-seronegative. Sequencing was carried out using PBMCs. This chain connects TRBV30 to TRBJ2-1; 10 bases line up with TRBD1. Written as DNA, the CDR3 is TGTGCCTGGAGTGGCGCATCCCCCGGACAGGGGGTCTATGAGCAGTTCTTC. Amino acids: CAWSGASPGQGVYEQFF.